This T cell receptor beta chain was captured by sequencing in a study of cytomegalovirus exposure and HLA in healthy donors. Findings and limits, study-wide: Across donors, sequencing depth was assumed by presence/absence analyses to be roughly uniform.

As to this clone: Antigen: not known.

PCR employed 60 Vbeta and 13 Jbeta primers. The assay was immunoSEQ multiplex PCR, and TCRdb's table has in-frame clones only and misses some. The sample data list 150,000 to 200,000 clones. The sequencing input was PBMCs. The receptor's source is a woman younger than 30 in good health and CMV-seropositive.

The CDR3 nucleotides are TGTGCCAGCAGTGAAGGGAACAGCAACTATGGCTACACCTTC. It is translated as CASSEGNSNYGYTF. The gene calls are TRBV6-1 and TRBJ1-2; no clear D. The CDR3 has 14 residues. V lost 1 base and J lost 2, with 8 bases in between. In germline, CDR1 is MNHNS, CDR2 SASEGT.